This entry features one T cell receptor beta chain sequence. The data stem from a study of blood T cell repertoires in COVID-19. As for the study in general: Whether acute or convalescent, the COVID-19 samples came from the United States, Italy and Spain.

This CDR3 is 13 amino acids long. V was cut by 3 bases and J by 9 bases, with 12 bases left in between. The germline V gene encodes CDR1 ENHRY and CDR2 SYGVKD. Original data processing: Quantification of nucleated cells was approximated via reference gene primer amplification. Sequenced by immunoSEQ multiplex PCR; TCRdb stores in-frame clones only, minus some. V and J calls and clone size are copied from that table; D and trimming were computed from the DNA. The sample includes approximately 250,000 clones, about 83% of them seen just once. Sequencing input: peripheral blood. The chain employs TRBV10-3 and TRBJ2-1; D is possibly TRBD2 (5 bases). This receptor was obtained from a man in his forties or fifties with acute or convalescent COVID-19. CDR3 region: CAISDFSEGEQFF. The CDR3 nucleotides are TGTGCCATCAGTGATTTTAGCGAGGGTGAGCAGTTCTTC.